The 2 T cell receptor beta chains below come from one sample, sequenced in a study of T-cell reconstitution after alpha-beta-depleted transplantation in children (dated by TCRdb to the mid-2010s). In light of the paper, this sample's treatment or condition label describes: allogeneic hematopoietic cell transplantation with graft depleted of TCRalphabeta T cells and CD19 B cells. Libraries were made using PCR. Sequencer: Illumina HiSeq 2500. To normalize quantification of the TCRbeta repertoire, the TCR libraries were built with molecular barcoding that relied on unique molecular identifiers. Starting from the raw public reads, TCRdb applied fastp trimming at Q25, assembled clones with MiXCR and retained in-frame beta chains. Rows matching on CDR3 protein sequence are summarized as one entry with the most common DNA and genes. A total of 250,000 to 400,000 distinct CDR3 sequences appear in this sample, around 25% of them only once. Approximately 9.9% of the sample is held by the ten biggest clonotypes.

The sample here was PBMCs, mostly from graft donor cells, taken 180 days after TCRalphabeta/CD19-depleted stem cell transplant. The receptors derive from a male patient younger than 18 who had a stem cell transplant for acute lymphoblastic leukemia, so the T cells may come from the graft donor.

The chain has TRBV19 and TRBJ2-3, with no clear D. CDR1 and CDR2 (germline): LNHDA, SQIVND (reference sequence). Trimming removed 7 bases at V and 2 bases at J, with 13 bases between. The CDR3 sequence is 14 residues long. The CDR3 loop is CASTAGSLTDTQYF. CDR3 in DNA: TGTGCCAGTACTGCCGGGTCACTCACAGATACGCAGTATTTT.

This clonotype was seen a few times. This chain links TRBV5-1 with TRBJ2-7; 7 nucleotides align to TRBD1. The length of the CDR3 is 15 residues. V lost 0 bases, J lost 3 bases, and 6 bases stayed unmatched. CDR1 is SGHRS, CDR2 YFSETQ, per germline. Here the CDR3 DNA reads TGCGCCAGCAGCTTGGGAGGGGGCGGCAACTACGAGCAGTACTTC. This sequence encodes CASSLGGGGNYEQYF.